These 14 T cell receptor beta chains came from one sample sequenced in a study of CD8+ T cells in alopecia areata. RNA extraction was followed by reverse transcription into cDNA, which acted as the sequencing template. Profiled with immunoSEQ multiplex PCR; TCRdb holds only in-frame clones, not every one. This table holds roughly 150,000 clones, 50% to 60% found once. The specimen was CD4+ T cells sorted from blood. The receptors here all came from a human donor in good health.

There are many counts of this clone. The V call is TRBV13, the J call TRBJ2-7; perhaps TRBD1 as D (5 bases). Germline V gives CDR1 PRHDT, CDR2 FYEKMQ (reference sequence). The V end lost 3 bases, the J end lost 5 bases, and 14 bases lay between the germline ends. This CDR3 is 14 amino acids long. In DNA, the CDR3 is TGTGCCAGCAGCTTCCGGCAGGGATGGAACGAGCAGTACTTC. Its protein product is CASSFRQGWNEQYF. The variable domain in full, with the rest retrieved from reference TRBV13 and TRBJ2-7, is AAGVIQSPRHLIKEKRETATLKCYPIPRHDTVYWYQQGPGQDPQFLISFYEKMQSDKGSIPDRFSAQQFSDYHSELNMSSLELGDSALYFCASSFRQGWNEQYFGPGTRLTVT.

This chain links TRBV19 with TRBJ2-1, with D unclear. Deletions cut 5 bases from V and 10 bases from J, with 12 bases between. From germline, CDR1 is LNHDA and CDR2 SQIVND (reference sequence). CDR3 length: 12 amino acids. This chain's CDR3 is CASSPGRGEQFF. In DNA form, the CDR3 reads TGTGCCAGTAGTCCCGGGCGTGGGGAGCAGTTCTTC.

For the CDR3, the DNA is TGTGCCAGCAGCCGCGTCCCCCAGGCGGAAGCTTTCTTT. Translating gives CASSRVPQAEAFF. J is TRBJ1-1 and V is TRBV6-5; D is unclear. The germline gives CDR1 MNHEY, CDR2 SVGAGI. V lost 6 bases, J lost 8 bases, and 16 bases lay in between. The CDR3 sequence is 13 residues long.

This clone was picked up a small number of times. V gene TRBV2 combines with J gene TRBJ1-1; 7 bases map to TRBD1. Germline assignment: CDR1 SNHLY and CDR2 FYNNEI. The CDR3 has 15 residues. V shed 6 bases and J 1 base; nucleotides not matched to a gene: 8. DNA of the CDR3: TGTGCCAGCAGGCCCCGACAGGGATCGAACACTGAAGCTTTCTTT. Its protein is CASRPRQGSNTEAFF.

The gene calls are TRBV14 and TRBJ1-2; 8 bases line up with TRBD1. The CDR3 totals 15 residues. Trimming removed 2 bases from V and 2 bases from J; junction bases left unmatched: 4. Looked up from germline, CDR1 is SGHDN and CDR2 is FVKESK. The CDR3 bases are TGTGCCAGCAGCCAATCGACAGGGGCGAACTATGGCTACACCTTC. Translating it yields CASSQSTGANYGYTF.

V gene TRBV6-5 combines with J gene TRBJ2-1; 8 nucleotides line up with TRBD1. Germline loops: CDR1 MNHEY, CDR2 SVGAGI. CDR3 length: 15 residues. Germline trimming cut 6 bases from V and 5 bases from J; bases unmatched to any gene: 9. Here the CDR3 reads CASRFTGGSDNEQFF. The DNA for the CDR3 is TGTGCCAGCAGATTTACAGGGGGGTCGGACAATGAGCAGTTCTTC.

J is TRBJ1-2 and V is TRBV7-9; 7 nucleotides agree with TRBD1. With 5 bases clipped from V and 4 bases from J, the junction kept 7 bases outside the gene matches. The CDR3 extends over 14 amino acids. CDR1 and CDR2 from the germline V gene are SEHNR and FQNEAQ (reference sequence). The CDR3 loop reads CASSINRGGYGYTF. CDR3 coding DNA: TGTGCCAGCAGCATAAACAGGGGAGGCTATGGCTACACCTTC.

This clone has just a few counts. The J gene is TRBJ2-3, the V gene TRBV5-1, with 8 bases identical to TRBD1. CDR1 is SGHRS and CDR2 is YFSETQ in the germline V gene. This CDR3 is built from 14 residues. Losses at the gene ends were 8 bases for V and 4 bases for J; bases not matched to a gene: 9. The CDR3 loop reads CASSTTGGPDTQYF. The CDR3 DNA is TGCGCCAGTAGCACCACAGGGGGTCCAGATACGCAGTATTTT. The full variable domain, in which reference TRBV5-1 and TRBJ2-3 provide the parts outside the CDR3, is KAGVTQTPRYLIKTRGQQVTLSCSPISGHRSVSWYQQTPGQGLQFLFEYFSETQRNKGNFPGRFSGRQFSNSRSEMNVSTLELGDSALYLCASSTTGGPDTQYFGPGTRLTVL.

The chain recombines TRBV23-1 with TRBJ2-1, with a possible D match to TRBD1 (5 bases). TRBV23-1 is treated as an ORF (open reading frame) with a function not yet certain. V was pared by 1 base and J by 0 bases, with 13 bases between. The CDR3 extends over 17 amino acids. This chain's CDR3 is CASSQLGRISSYNEQFF. In nucleotides, the CDR3 is TGCGCCAGCAGTCAATTGGGGCGGATCAGCTCCTACAATGAGCAGTTCTTC.

This clone came up a few times. V gene TRBV4-1 combines with J gene TRBJ2-1; D tentatively reads TRBD1 or TRBD2 (5 bases each). Deletions cut 4 bases from V and 10 bases from J, with 11 bases between. Germline loops: CDR1 MGHRA, CDR2 YSYEKL. This CDR3 region has 12 residues. CDR3 protein: CASSRGTREQFF. DNA for the CDR3: TGCGCCAGCAGCCGGGGGACGCGGGAGCAGTTCTTC.

The rearrangement uses TRBV29-1 and TRBJ2-4, with 13 bases identical to TRBD2. The CDR3 has 11 residues. The J segment lost 12 bases and the V segment lost 6 bases, leaving 2 bases of the junction unmatched. The germline V gene has CDR1 SQVTM and CDR2 ANQGSEA. CDR3 in amino acids: CSVGLAGNQYF. The CDR3 region has the DNA TGCAGCGTGGGACTAGCGGGAAATCAGTACTTC.

The rearrangement uses TRBV19 and TRBJ2-7; D may correspond to TRBD1 or TRBD2 (5 bases each). Trimming took 1 base from V and 2 from J, leaving 9 bases between them. Germline V gives CDR1 LNHDA, CDR2 SQIVND (reference sequence). The CDR3 has 14 residues. The chain's CDR3 is CASSIARGTYEQYF. The CDR3 DNA follows: TGTGCCAGTAGTATAGCCCGGGGCACCTACGAGCAGTACTTC.

The V and J genes are TRBV5-1 and TRBJ2-1; D is possibly TRBD1 (6 bases). The V end lost 0 bases, the J end lost 6 bases, and 19 bases lay between the germline ends. The germline V gene encodes CDR1 SGHRS and CDR2 YFSETQ. The CDR3 contains 17 residues. The CDR3 sequence: CASSLGLMDSAINEQFF. CDR3 bases: TGCGCCAGCAGCTTGGGCTTGATGGACAGCGCAATCAATGAGCAGTTCTTC.

Only a few counts were recorded for this clone. The chain joins TRBV30 to TRBJ2-7; D is undetermined. V was cut by 6 bases and J by 8 bases, with 11 bases left in between. The CDR3 has 10 residues. Per germline, CDR1 GTSNPN and CDR2 SVGIG (reference sequence). The CDR3 sequence is CACDTTKQYF. The CDR3, as DNA: TGTGCCTGTGACACTACGAAGCAGTACTTC.